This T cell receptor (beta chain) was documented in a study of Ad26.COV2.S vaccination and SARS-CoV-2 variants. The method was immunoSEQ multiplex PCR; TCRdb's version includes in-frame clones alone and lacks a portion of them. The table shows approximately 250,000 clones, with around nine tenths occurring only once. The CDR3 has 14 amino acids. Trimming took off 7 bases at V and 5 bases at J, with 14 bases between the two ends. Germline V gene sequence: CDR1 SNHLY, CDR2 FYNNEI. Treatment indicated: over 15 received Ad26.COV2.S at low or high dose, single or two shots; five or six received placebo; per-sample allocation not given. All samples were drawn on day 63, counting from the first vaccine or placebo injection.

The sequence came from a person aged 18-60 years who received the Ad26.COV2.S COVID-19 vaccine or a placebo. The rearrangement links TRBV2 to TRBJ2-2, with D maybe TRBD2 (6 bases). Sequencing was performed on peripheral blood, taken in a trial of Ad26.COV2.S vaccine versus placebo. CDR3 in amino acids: CASIVRRGTGELFF. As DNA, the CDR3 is TGTGCCAGCATAGTACGGCGGGGTACCGGGGAGCTGTTTTTT.